Presented here are 24 T cell receptor beta chains from one specimen sequenced in a study of T cell clones after liver transplantation (dated by TCRdb to the late 2010s). The method behind the library was the immunoSEQ multiplex PCR assay. Not all clones reach the TCRdb copy of this immuneACCESS table, which keeps in-frame sequences only. Checked studies attribute under half of the gap to unresolved V genes and leave the rest unexplained. Present in this sample are just over 9,000 clones, around 79% of which were seen just once. About 20% of the sample is held by the ten biggest clonotypes. In the paper's terms, the time point label means: pre-transplant. The starting material was CD8+ T cells from blood, obtained before liver transplant. The receptors derive from a human donor who received a liver transplant.

The rearrangement links TRBV30 to TRBJ1-1; weak D call: TRBD1 (5 bases). Between the trimmed V and J ends, which lost 5 bases and 0 bases, there was a span of 13 bases. The CDR3 has 14 residues. Germline CDR1 GTSNPN, CDR2 SVGIG (reference sequence). CDR3 nucleotides: TGTGCCTGGGGGCAGGGCCTCATGAACACTGAAGCTTTCTTT. Amino acid sequence: CAWGQGLMNTEAFF.

The rearrangement uses TRBV9 and TRBJ1-2; TRBD1 matches 9 bases. The V segment lost 0 bases and the J segment 6 bases; nucleotides outside the gene matches: 6. The CDR3 consists of 15 residues. CDR1 and CDR2 from the germline V gene are SGDLS and YYNGEE. The chain's CDR3 is CASSVATGGFHGYTF. The CDR3 DNA sequence: TGTGCCAGCAGCGTAGCAACAGGGGGCTTTCATGGCTACACCTTC.

This clone appeared once. The CDR3 here is CASSRRSSGANVLTF. CDR3 bases: TGTGCCAGCAGCCGAAGGTCCTCTGGGGCCAACGTCCTGACTTTC. The chain links TRBV21-1 to TRBJ2-6. TRBV21-1 is flagged as a pseudogene. CDR3 length equals 15 residues.

The chain is built from TRBV6-4 and TRBJ2-2; D may be TRBD1 (6 bases). CDR1 is MRHNA and CDR2 is SNTAGT in the germline V gene. This CDR3 has 14 residues. The V end lost 3 bases, the J end lost 1 base, and 6 bases lay between the germline ends. This chain's CDR3 is CASSEGQNTGELFF. The CDR3 DNA sequence: TGTGCCAGCAGTGAGGGACAGAACACCGGGGAGCTGTTTTTT.

This clone came up once. The genes are TRBV7-6 and TRBJ1-1, with 8 positions matching TRBD1. Germline-derived CDR1 and CDR2 are SGHVS and FNYEAQ. The CDR3 totals 15 residues. The V segment lost 4 bases and the J segment 0 bases; nucleotides outside the gene matches: 4. The CDR3 DNA is TGTGCCAGCAGCTCGGGGACAGGAGTGAACACTGAAGCTTTCTTT. It encodes CASSSGTGVNTEAFF.

The gene calls are TRBV6-5 and TRBJ1-2; 7 nucleotides line up with TRBD1. The CDR3 consists of 14 residues. Germline V CDR1 and CDR2: MNHEY, SVGAGI. The V segment lost 4 bases and the J segment 1 base; nucleotides outside the gene matches: 3. The CDR3 reads CASSWGQSNYGYTF. The CDR3 DNA reads as TGTGCCAGCAGTTGGGGACAGAGTAACTATGGCTACACCTTC.

This clone was counted between two and nine times. The chain has TRBV7-9 and TRBJ1-1, with D possibly being TRBD1 (5 bases). The V gene's germline CDR1 is SEHNR and CDR2 FQNEAQ (reference sequence). The CDR3 has 14 amino acids. Trimming took 4 bases from V and 4 from J, leaving 13 bases between them. The CDR3, as DNA: TGTGCCAGCAGCTATCTTGAGGGGAGCACTGAAGCTTTCTTT. Translation gives CASSYLEGSTEAFF.

The CDR3 here is CASILRWGVYEQYF. The CDR3 DNA reads TGTGCCAGCATCCTACGGTGGGGGGTTTACGAGCAGTACTTC. The rearrangement uses TRBV27 and TRBJ2-7; D possibly corresponds to TRBD2 (6 bases). The V end lost 7 bases, the J end lost 4 bases, and 17 bases lay between the germline ends. CDR3 length: 14 amino acids. Germline V CDR1 and CDR2: MNHEY, SMNVEV (reference sequence).

V is TRBV15 and J is TRBJ2-4; unclear D gene. Trimming pared 5 bases from V and 0 bases from J, leaving 17 bases between. The CDR3 is 17 amino acids. CDR1 is LNHNV and CDR2 is YYDKDF in the germline V gene (reference sequence). In DNA form, the CDR3 reads TGTGCCACCAGCGGCCCAAGCGACCTCCTAGCCAAAAACATTCAGTACTTC. Translation gives CATSGPSDLLAKNIQYF.

The chain is built from TRBV27 and TRBJ2-6; D may match TRBD1 or TRBD2 (5 bases each). This CDR3 region has 15 residues. Germline loops: CDR1 MNHEY, CDR2 SMNVEV (reference sequence). Trimming removed 3 bases at V and 4 bases at J, with 10 bases between. CDR3 DNA sequence: TGTGCCAGCAGTTTGGGGACCGTGGGGGCCAACGTCCTGACTTTC. Amino acids: CASSLGTVGANVLTF.

The rearrangement uses TRBV6-4 and TRBJ2-1, with 9 nucleotides matching TRBD2. Looked up from germline, CDR1 is MRHNA and CDR2 is SNTAGT. The CDR3 runs to 15 residues. Losses at the gene ends were 3 bases for V and 2 bases for J; bases not matched to a gene: 2. The CDR3 DNA is TGTGCCAGCAGTGAGGGGACTAGCCCCTACAATGAGCAGTTCTTC. Protein product: CASSEGTSPYNEQFF.

This chain connects TRBV13 to TRBJ2-5; tentative D call: TRBD2 (6 bases). The CDR3 has 15 amino acids. The V gene lost 0 bases and the J gene lost 3 bases, with 11 bases spanning the gap. Germline CDR1 reads PRHDT; CDR2 reads FYEKMQ (reference sequence). CDR3 nucleotide sequence: TGTGCCAGCAGCTTAGGGACTAGTAACGAAGAGACCCAGTACTTC. It specifies CASSLGTSNEETQYF.

The rearrangement joins TRBV28 to TRBJ2-7; 8 positions match TRBD1. Germline CDR1 reads MDHEN; CDR2 reads SYDVKM. The CDR3 spans 17 residues. J lost 3 bases, V lost 6 bases, and 16 bases had no gene match. The CDR3 loop reads CASSRLRGGTGDYEQYF. For the CDR3, the DNA is TGTGCCAGCAGCCGCCTAAGAGGGGGGACAGGCGACTACGAGCAGTACTTC.

The chain combines TRBV12-5 with TRBJ1-2; 8 nucleotides line up with TRBD1. V was clipped by 1 base and J by 4 bases; unmatched bases: 8. The germline gives CDR1 LGHNT, CDR2 FRNRAP. This CDR3 comprises 16 residues. CDR3 protein: CASGLGIRGQSYGYTF. In DNA form, the CDR3 reads TGTGCTAGTGGTTTGGGCATCAGGGGGCAGAGCTATGGCTACACCTTC.

The chain combines TRBV28 with TRBJ2-4, with D perhaps matching TRBD1 (5 bases). The V gene lost 3 bases and the J gene lost 6 bases, with 9 bases spanning the gap. The CDR3 totals 13 residues. CDR1 MDHEN and CDR2 SYDVKM come from the germline V gene. The CDR3 coding sequence is TGTGCCAGCAGTTTGCTGCAGGGAAACATTCAGTACTTC. This sequence encodes CASSLLQGNIQYF.

The chain employs TRBV7-8 and TRBJ2-7, with D possibly being TRBD2 (6 bases). Per the germline V gene, CDR1 is SGHVS and CDR2 is FQNEAQ. This CDR3 contains 16 residues. V was shortened by 2 bases and J by 0 bases, with 14 bases between the two germline ends. In DNA, the CDR3 is TGTGCCAGCAGCTTAACCCCGGGTAGCGGCTCCTACGAGCAGTACTTC. Translating it yields CASSLTPGSGSYEQYF.

J is TRBJ2-2 and V is TRBV5-4; TRBD1 matches 7 bases. Germline values: CDR1 SGHNT, CDR2 YYREEE (reference sequence). This CDR3 contains 14 residues. Trimming took 1 base from V and 7 from J; bases not matched to a gene: 4. In nucleotides, the CDR3 is TGTGCCAGCAGCTTGAGGGGGCGAGTCGGGGAGCTGTTTTTT. Protein: CASSLRGRVGELFF.

This clone has more than one count but fewer than ten. The CDR3 region is CASSRPNTEAFF. The CDR3 DNA reads TGTGCCAGCAGTCGCCCTAACACTGAAGCTTTCTTT. The chain has TRBV2 and TRBJ1-1, with no clear D. The length of the CDR3 is 12 residues. V lost 5 bases to trimming and J lost 2 bases, with 6 bases between them. From germline, CDR1 is SNHLY and CDR2 FYNNEI.

The V and J genes are TRBV28 and TRBJ2-2, with 8 bases identical to TRBD1. Trimming at V came to 7 bases and at J to 3 bases, leaving 10 bases not matched to a gene. CDR1 and CDR2 (germline): MDHEN, SYDVKM. This CDR3 has 16 amino acids. The CDR3 DNA reads TGTGCCAGCATGGGGCGACAGGGGACGTACACCGGGGAGCTGTTTTTT. Its translation: CASMGRQGTYTGELFF.

By sample fraction, this clone is medium-sized. This chain links TRBV27 with TRBJ1-5; D is possibly TRBD1 (5 bases). In germline, CDR1 is MNHEY, CDR2 SMNVEV (reference sequence). V was trimmed by 5 bases and J by 0 bases, leaving 11 bases between them. The CDR3 is 15 residues long. The CDR3 spells CASSHGTDSNQPQHF. In nucleotides, the CDR3 is TGTGCCAGCAGTCACGGGACGGATAGCAATCAGCCCCAGCATTTT.

This clone was recorded once. The rearrangement joins TRBV7-9 to TRBJ2-5; no definite D call. Trimming took off 7 bases at V and 3 bases at J, with 9 bases between the two ends. The CDR3 runs 12 residues. CDR1 and CDR2 from the germline V gene are SEHNR and FQNEAQ (reference sequence). CDR3 sequence (DNA): TGTGCCAGCACCCACTCAGAAGAGACCCAGTACTTC. Translated: CASTHSEETQYF.

This clone has just one count. The genes are TRBV6-1 and TRBJ2-7; D possibly uses TRBD1 or TRBD2 (5 bases each). V was trimmed by 4 bases and J by 3 bases, leaving 16 bases between them. The CDR3 covers 15 residues. The germline gives CDR1 MNHNS, CDR2 SASEGT. CDR3 nucleotides: TGTGCCAGCAGTGGCCCGGGACGAGGAAACTACGAGCAGTACTTC. Protein product: CASSGPGRGNYEQYF.

In its sample, this clone was seen a few times. The chain couples TRBV5-4 to TRBJ1-2; D unclear. The V gene lost 0 bases and the J gene lost 6 bases, with 12 bases spanning the gap. The CDR3 has 14 residues. Germline V gives CDR1 SGHNT, CDR2 YYREEE (reference sequence). Here the CDR3 reads CASSLEAGSDGYTF. The CDR3 bases are TGTGCCAGCAGCTTGGAAGCAGGTTCGGATGGCTACACCTTC.

The CDR3 sequence: CASSNRYGSSYEQYF. As DNA, the CDR3 is TGTGCCAGCAGCAACCGCTACGGAAGCTCCTACGAGCAGTACTTC. This chain uses TRBV27 with TRBJ2-7, with D hard to call. Germline-derived CDR1 and CDR2 are MNHEY and SMNVEV (reference sequence). The CDR3 has 15 amino acids. V was pared by 6 bases and J by 0 bases, with 15 bases between.